This T cell receptor beta chain is drawn from a study of cytomegalovirus exposure and HLA in healthy donors. Study observations and caveats: When a later analysis compared HLA-associated TCR beta chains with equally common others, the HLA-associated chains turned out to be more clonally expanded and to have lower generation probabilities. Productive rates of about 90% or about 30% were seen for most TCR beta V segments in an earlier analysis. Apart from CMV serostatus, no immune exposure information was available. The likely explanation for a cluster of highly shared sequence variants was sequencing artifact.

PCR was performed using 60 Vbeta and 13 Jbeta primers. Generated by immunoSEQ multiplex PCR, the TCRdb table keeps only in-frame clones and is missing some. Seen in this sample are 140,000 to 150,000 clones; the ten most common clones hold 0.96%. About this clone: Its antigen is undetermined.

CDR3 size: 15 residues. Trimming removed 5 bases from V and 4 bases from J; junction bases left unmatched: 5. Germline loops: CDR1 LNHDA, CDR2 SQIVND (reference sequence). The clonotype was recovered from a male donor in good health and CMV-seronegative. Source material: PBMCs. The V call is TRBV19, the J call TRBJ2-7; 13 bases match TRBD2. CDR3 bases: TGTGCCAGTAGTGTACTAGCGGGAGGGCCGTACGAGCAGTACTTC. Translated, it gives CASSVLAGGPYEQYF.